The clone carrying this TCR beta chain has just a few counts. No antigen is known for it. MiXCR was run by TCRdb on the RACE reads, yielding one entry per CDR3 protein. Counted here are some 360,000 distinct CDR3 sequences, 4.5% to 6% occurring once; the ten biggest clones make up just over 2.5%. The time point is: pre-sensitization, week 0. Treatment: therapeutic diphenylcyclopropenone sensitization with weekly scalp DPC. The sample is drawn from a study of human T cells and chemical hapten exposure. Study-level results: After DPC sensitization, TCRs above 1 in 1000 frequency showed no change.

CDR3 length: 13 residues. V was pared by 8 bases and J by 2 bases, with 12 bases between. CDR1 and CDR2 (germline): LGHDT, YNNKEL (reference sequence). The TCR originated in a woman between 50 and 59 years old with alopecia areata. Some clones in this sample may be carry-over from other donors' samples. V and J are TRBV3-1 and TRBJ1-1; unclear D gene. This material consisted of whole blood, taken in connection with sensitization to the hapten diphenylcyclopropenone (DPC). The CDR3 region is CASCGGENTEAFF. The CDR3 DNA follows: TGTGCCAGCTGCGGCGGGGAAAACACTGAAGCTTTCTTT.